Below are 21 T cell receptor beta chains sequenced from a single sample in a study of cytomegalovirus exposure and HLA in healthy donors. Sequencing used immunoSEQ multiplex PCR; TCRdb keeps in-frame clones, though not all of them. The table includes roughly 300,000 clones, about nine tenths detected once. The source material was PBMCs. These receptor sequences come from a woman aged 30 to 39 in good health and CMV-seropositive.

V and J are TRBV5-1 and TRBJ2-1; D is uncertain. This CDR3 has 12 residues. Trimming stripped 0 bases from V and 8 bases from J, with 6 bases between. Germline lookup yields CDR1 SGHRS and CDR2 YFSETQ. The CDR3 region is CASSLVRHEQFF. In DNA, the CDR3 is TGCGCCAGCAGCTTGGTTCGCCATGAGCAGTTCTTC. The full variable domain, its missing parts supplied by reference TRBV5-1 and TRBJ2-1, is KAGVTQTPRYLIKTRGQQVTLSCSPISGHRSVSWYQQTPGQGLQFLFEYFSETQRNKGNFPGRFSGRQFSNSRSEMNVSTLELGDSALYLCASSLVRHEQFFGPGTRLTVL.

The CDR3 region is CASSLLGTGTYEQYF. The CDR3 nucleotides are TGCGCCAGCAGTCTTCTAGGGACAGGGACCTACGAGCAGTACTTC. The chain is built from TRBV5-1 and TRBJ2-7; 9 bases agree with TRBD1. After removal of 5 bases from V and 2 bases from J, the junction contained 8 bases not matched to a gene. Per germline, CDR1 SGHRS and CDR2 YFSETQ. CDR3 length equals 15 residues.

CDR3 loop: CSVVGNAYEQYF. Here the CDR3 DNA reads TGCAGCGTTGTTGGCAACGCTTACGAGCAGTACTTC. The gene calls are TRBV29-1 and TRBJ2-7; D is unclear. This CDR3 is built from 12 residues. V was cut by 4 bases and J by 4 bases, with 11 bases left in between. Germline assignment: CDR1 SQVTM and CDR2 ANQGSEA.

V usage is TRBV27 and J usage is TRBJ1-2; 8 bases align to TRBD1. With V trimmed by 3 bases and J by 6 bases, 9 bases remained unmatched. Germline CDR1 and CDR2: MNHEY and SMNVEV (reference sequence). CDR3 length equals 15 residues. Here the CDR3 reads CASSFIDRGFDGYTF. In nucleotides, the CDR3 is TGTGCCAGCAGTTTTATCGACAGGGGTTTCGATGGCTACACCTTC.

The chain recombines TRBV2 with TRBJ2-1; 11 nucleotides match TRBD2. The CDR3 totals 16 residues. V was pared by 6 bases and J by 5 bases, with 9 bases of the junction left unmatched. Germline CDR1 and CDR2: SNHLY and FYNNEI. CDR3 DNA sequence: TGTGCCAGCAGGAGTGAGAGACTAGCGGGAAACAATGAGCAGTTCTTC. It translates to CASRSERLAGNNEQFF.

The chain combines TRBV14 with TRBJ1-1, with 7 bases fitting TRBD1. V trimming: 4 bases; J trimming: 3 bases; junction bases outside the gene matches: 2. Germline loops: CDR1 SGHDN, CDR2 FVKESK. This CDR3 has 13 residues. The CDR3 region is CASSRQGYTEAFF. CDR3 DNA sequence: TGTGCCAGCAGCCGACAGGGCTACACTGAAGCTTTCTTT.

This clone was observed a handful of times. The genes are TRBV2 and TRBJ2-7; D is uncertain. The CDR3 spans 13 residues. V was clipped by 7 bases and J by 6 bases, with 16 bases between them. Germline V lookup: CDR1 SNHLY, CDR2 FYNNEI. CDR3 loop: CASKRERVREQYF. Written as DNA, the CDR3 is TGTGCCAGCAAACGAGAACGGGTCCGCGAGCAGTACTTC.

The rearrangement links TRBV28 to TRBJ1-1, with a tentative D call TRBD1 (5 bases). Trimming removed 3 bases from V and 8 bases from J, with 16 bases in between. The CDR3 runs 14 residues. Germline V gene lookup returns CDR1 MDHEN and CDR2 SYDVKM. The CDR3 bases are TGTGCCAGCAGTTTTCGGGCAACAGGAGCCGAAGCTTTCTTT. Amino acids: CASSFRATGAEAFF.

This clone was detected only once. The V gene is TRBV28, the J gene TRBJ2-3; perhaps TRBD2 as D (6 bases). V lost 4 bases and J lost 1, with 15 bases in between. The CDR3 spans 16 residues. From germline, CDR1 is MDHEN and CDR2 SYDVKM. CDR3 in DNA: TGTGCCAGCAGTTGGGACGAGGGAGGACGCACAGATACGCAGTATTTT. Translated: CASSWDEGGRTDTQYF.

This clone has a handful of counts. This sequence joins TRBV4-1 and TRBJ1-2; D gene uncertain. V was clipped by 1 base and J by 5 bases, with 11 bases between them. Germline CDR1 is MGHRA and CDR2 is YSYEKL. The CDR3 is made up of 14 amino acids. CDR3: CASSQGRGRYGYTF. For the CDR3, the DNA is TGCGCCAGCAGCCAAGGACGGGGTCGGTATGGCTACACCTTC.

The chain's CDR3 is CASSLGGLFYEQYF. The CDR3 DNA reads TGTGCCAGCAGTTTGGGGGGACTTTTCTACGAGCAGTACTTC. This chain uses TRBV27 with TRBJ2-7; perhaps TRBD2 as D (6 bases). The length of the CDR3 is 14 residues. CDR1 is MNHEY, CDR2 SMNVEV, per germline (reference sequence). The V end was cut by 3 bases, the J end by 3 bases, with 12 bases between.

This clone came up once. The V and J genes are TRBV6-5 and TRBJ1-2, with 7 bases matching TRBD1. This CDR3 region has 14 residues. V shed 5 bases and J 2 bases; nucleotides not matched to a gene: 5. Germline-derived CDR1 and CDR2 are MNHEY and SVGAGI. CDR3 in DNA: TGTGCCAGCAGTCTCTCGGGACAGAACTATGGCTACACCTTC. This encodes CASSLSGQNYGYTF.

The rearrangement uses TRBV10-3 and TRBJ1-1, with 7 bases aligning to TRBD1. Germline CDR1 is ENHRY and CDR2 is SYGVKD. The J segment lost 1 base and the V segment lost 6 bases, leaving 2 bases of the junction unmatched. The CDR3 totals 13 residues. CDR3 region: CAIRGQSNTEAFF. The CDR3 DNA reads TGTGCCATCAGGGGACAGTCGAACACTGAAGCTTTCTTT.

This rearrangement joins TRBV2 to TRBJ2-5; D might be TRBD1 (6 bases). The germline gives CDR1 SNHLY, CDR2 FYNNEI. The CDR3 runs 16 residues. V shed 2 bases and J shed 3 bases, with 16 bases lying between them. The CDR3 DNA reads TGTGCCAGCAGTGAATGGTCCACCAGGGACAAAGAGACCCAGTACTTC. Encoded protein: CASSEWSTRDKETQYF.

The V call is TRBV4-2, the J call TRBJ2-1; 14 positions agree with TRBD2. J was trimmed by 9 bases and V by 0 bases; bases with no gene match: 4. CDR3 length equals 16 residues. CDR1 LGHNA and CDR2 YNFKEQ come from the germline V gene. Here the CDR3 reads CASSQEPGLAGAEQFF. The DNA of the CDR3 is TGTGCCAGCAGCCAAGAACCGGGACTAGCGGGGGCTGAGCAGTTCTTC.

The chain joins TRBV30 to TRBJ1-3, with 11 positions matching TRBD1. Germline lookup yields CDR1 GTSNPN and CDR2 SVGIG (reference sequence). The V and J ends lost 6 bases and 2 bases, in that order; junction bases with no gene match: 3. The CDR3 extends over 14 amino acids. This CDR3 reads CACPDRGPGNTIYF. The CDR3 region has the DNA TGTGCCTGTCCGGACAGGGGGCCTGGAAACACCATATATTTT.

The V and J genes are TRBV2 and TRBJ1-1, with 7 bases that match TRBD1. Germline CDR1 is SNHLY and CDR2 is FYNNEI. The CDR3 consists of 15 residues. The junction had 12 bases not matched to a gene; V was cut back by 6 bases and J by 5 bases. The CDR3 region is CASRRDRAMGTEAFF. DNA for the CDR3: TGTGCCAGCAGGAGAGACAGGGCAATGGGAACTGAAGCTTTCTTT. Drawing the rest from reference TRBV2 and TRBJ1-1, the complete variable domain is EPEVTQTPSHQVTQMGQEVILRCVPISNHLYFYWYRQILGQKVEFLVSFYNNEISEKSEIFDDQFSVERPDGSNFTLKIRSTKLEDSAMYFCASRRDRAMGTEAFFGQGTRLTVV.

The chain has TRBV9 and TRBJ2-7, with 8 bases lining up with TRBD1. CDR3 length: 15 amino acids. Germline V lookup: CDR1 SGDLS, CDR2 YYNGEE. J lost 1 base, V lost 3 bases, and 6 bases had no gene match. The CDR3 loop reads CASSATGTGSYEQYF. CDR3 sequence (DNA): TGTGCCAGCAGCGCAACCGGGACAGGATCCTACGAGCAGTACTTC.

This sequence joins TRBV27 and TRBJ1-2; a weak D match, TRBD1 (5 bases). This CDR3 has 15 amino acids. The germline V and J ends were trimmed by 5 bases and 4 bases, with 17 bases remaining between them. Germline loops: CDR1 MNHEY, CDR2 SMNVEV (reference sequence). CDR3 in amino acids: CASSQGRERGYGYTF. The CDR3 DNA reads TGTGCCAGCAGTCAAGGCAGGGAAAGGGGCTATGGCTACACCTTC.

This chain connects TRBV5-1 to TRBJ2-5; 12 bases align to TRBD1. Looked up from germline, CDR1 is SGHRS and CDR2 is YFSETQ. Trimming removed 4 bases from V and 1 base from J; junction bases left unmatched: 5. This CDR3 is 16 amino acids long. CDR3 amino acids: CASSDGTGGGQETQYF. CDR3 nucleotide sequence: TGCGCCAGCAGCGACGGGACAGGGGGCGGCCAAGAGACCCAGTACTTC.

The chain links TRBV27 to TRBJ2-1; TRBD2 matches 13 bases. J gave up 6 bases and V 3 bases, and 2 bases lay outside the gene matches. The CDR3 length is 15 residues. Germline V CDR1 and CDR2: MNHEY, SMNVEV (reference sequence). The CDR3 sequence is CASSFGTSGTNEQFF. As DNA, the CDR3 is TGTGCCAGCAGTTTCGGGACTAGCGGGACCAATGAGCAGTTCTTC.